Here is one T cell receptor beta chain with its context. Its antigen remains unidentified. To prepare the library, the immunoSEQ multiplex PCR assay was applied. The multiplex PCR relied on a mix of 60 forward primers for TCR Vbeta segments and 13 reverse primers for TCR Jbeta segments. Amplification of the CDR3 region of rearranged TCR beta genes was performed with a multiplex PCR assay on genomic DNA. Amplified TCR beta libraries were sequenced as 87-base-pair reads on the Illumina HiSeq System. Turning to the authors' computational methods: A later analysis tallied tens of millions of unique TCR beta chains across the approximately 670 repertoires, and some 10 million of those chains were shared by two or more donors. To remove PCR and sequencing errors, raw reads were error-corrected and collapsed into unique sequences using a nearest-neighbor algorithm that merged closely related sequences. Alignment of CDR3 sequences to IMGT reference sequences was used to assign V, D and J gene segments. For a sequence to be retained, a match of at least six nucleotides to both a V gene segment and a J gene segment was required. A rearrangement was called productive if the CDR3 had no stop codons and remained in frame with V and J, and every other rearrangement was called non-productive. Following IMGT convention, CDR3 was defined as the stretch from the second conserved V-encoded cysteine up to the conserved J-encoded phenylalanine. In an earlier analysis of around 540 of the donors, sequences lacking an unambiguous match to a single V gene segment were excluded. An earlier analysis of just under 600 of the donors called V segments functional above 56.7% productive rearrangements and segregating when the between-donor standard deviation exceeded 5%. A statistical classification framework was built for diagnosing cytomegalovirus status from the catalog of TCR beta chain sequences. In a later analysis, V and J genes were assigned by comparing TCR nucleotide sequences against IMGT/GENE-DB human TR gene sequences. Using the TCRdist pipeline, a later analysis assigned CDR3 sequences along with most-parsimonious VDJ recombination scenarios. In a later analysis, each TCR beta chain was defined by its CDR3 amino acid sequence together with its V-gene family, and reads lacking a unique V-gene family were excluded. In a later analysis, 450 to 600 highly shared, low-generation-probability nucleotide sequences were removed to address suspected cross-contamination and a sequencing artifact. For each public chain, a later analysis derived a clonal expansion index from normalized ranks of inferred template counts within each repertoire. Generation probabilities in a later analysis came from a VDJ recombination model fitted to out-of-frame rearrangements, and those results were checked against IGoR. In a later analysis, hypergeometric tests were used to score TCR-TCR, TCR-HLA and TCR-CMV co-occurrence, with a repertoire-size bias correction applied to TCR pairs. In a later analysis, false discovery rates were estimated by permuting HLA or CMV assignments 20 times. A later analysis grouped co-occurring TCRs with DBSCAN, adding TCRdist sequence similarity when clustering within HLA-allele-positive subsets. Repertoires with fewer than 30,000 or more than 120,000 public chains were left out of co-occurrence clustering, as were about 5 repertoires with anomalous nucleotide sharing. The immuneACCESS repertoire file appears here via TCRdb, limited to in-frame rearrangements. These files lack a portion of the clones; in checked studies, under half of the deficit traces to unresolved V genes, and the cause of the others is not known. V and J calls and clone size follow that table, whereas D and trimming were derived from the DNA. The sample table records some 48,000 clones. 25% to 30% of the sample lies in the top ten.

This record comes from a study of cytomegalovirus exposure and HLA in healthy donors (dated by TCRdb to 2016 to 2017). At the level of the whole study: An earlier analysis of around 600 of the donors reported about 290 Gb of sequence data and around 110 million unique TCR beta sequences from about 179 million T cells. An early release that covered more than 550 HLA-typed donors contained approximately 290 gigabases of sequencing data and roughly 84 million unique TCR sequences. Of the roughly 400 genotyped donors, 80% to 90% were placed in the genetic ancestry cluster associated with self-reported Caucasian donors. The study was designed to test whether signatures of past pathogen exposure could be identified by cataloging public T cell receptors. The study profiled the T cell repertoires of 550 to 700 subjects by immunosequencing and related them to cytomegalovirus serostatus. In addition to the first cohort of 650 to 800 subjects, a separate validation cohort of 120 different subjects was used. To predict cytomegalovirus infection status, the study combined high-throughput TCR immunosequencing, statistical association of individual TCRs with disease status, and machine learning. To study patterns of TCR occurrence, a later analysis re-analyzed previously published TCR beta repertoires from 550 to 800 donors and added high-resolution HLA genotyping. In the later analysis, no new phenotypic data were used to find candidate immune exposures; instead, reliance was placed on TCR beta sequences and their occurrence across donors. To decide whether each TCR beta V gene segment behaved as functional or pseudogenic, an earlier analysis of some 600 of the donors relied on high-throughput TCR beta sequencing. Donor age, sex, ethnicity and CMV serostatus were compiled together with the repertoire data. A later genetic analysis took genome-wide SNP genotypes for about 65% of the roughly 670 donors and used that subset as a discovery cohort. All discovery cohort repertoires had been generated on a single sequencing platform. HLA typing covered class I and class II loci at four-digit resolution. Typing coverage varied by locus: roughly 620-640 donors for A, B, C, DRB1 and DQB1; approximately 500 for DQA1; around 570 for DPA1; some 470 for DPB1. A handful of DR-DQ haplotypes were handled as single units for association and clustering because linkage in the cohort was strong. Across some 400 genotyped donors of the cohort, an average of about 240,000 unique TCR beta nucleotide sequences per donor were sequenced, and approximately 17% of those sequences were non-productive.

What the research found in general, with its limitations: In a later analysis, TCR association rates were found to vary across HLA loci, with the most associated TCRs seen for DRB1 alleles and the fewest for HLA-C alleles. Because some donors lacked HLA typing at each locus, the association tests relied only on the typed subset. An earlier analysis of approximately 590 of the donors showed that most TCR beta V segments appeared in productive rearrangements either about 90% or about 30% of the time, which broadly matched IMGT annotations. A cluster of highly shared sequence variants was judged likely to be a technical artifact of the sequencing pipeline. The study gave a list of roughly 150 TCR beta chains associated with cytomegalovirus. When HLA alleles, especially DR and DQ, strongly co-occurred, TCR associations were difficult to assign to individual alleles. Some IMGT-functional V segments, including TRBV6-2 and TRBV6-3, could not be distinguished by the 87-base-pair reads and were therefore excluded. Correlated functional status among segregating V segments might reflect linkage disequilibrium, but an unknown experimental factor could not be ruled out. For the cohort, immune exposure information was limited to CMV serostatus. A later analysis found that most CMV-associated TCR beta chains appeared HLA-restricted, with HLA associations seemingly driven largely by CMV exposure. According to a later genetic analysis, donors in an Asian-associated ancestry cluster had fewer N-insertions in productive TCRs than the approximately 630-donor mean. In a later analysis, several top co-occurrence clusters were reported to appear linked to parvovirus B19, influenza, CMV and Epstein-Barr virus. Over 15 rarely observed V segments, including chromosome 9 orphons, were excluded from the earlier analysis of approximately 500 of the donors because counts were too low. In this cohort, only TCR beta chains were sequenced, and detectable features were limited by the absence of alpha or paired-chain data. A few of the identified cytomegalovirus-associated TCR beta chains were confirmed in vitro to be specific for cytomegalovirus antigens. An association between a missense DCLRE1C variant and V-gene and J-gene trimming of TCR beta chains was found in a later genetic analysis and replicated in an independent cohort. Across donors, most TCR sequences were observed very rarely, whereas some public TCRs were present in many individuals. Presence/absence analyses assumed roughly uniform sequencing depth across donors, an assumption that may not hold. Compared with equally common non-associated chains, HLA-associated TCR beta chains in a later analysis were more clonally expanded and had lower generation probabilities. It was suggested by the authors that the approach could potentially be generalized to other disease states and immunological phenotypes. The classifier was reported to diagnose cytomegalovirus status with high specificity and sensitivity in both the original and validation cohorts. A further reported finding was that TCR beta sequences accurately predicted the HLA-A and HLA-B alleles for most subjects in the first cohort. A later analysis associated 16,951 TCR beta sequences with specific HLA alleles at a false discovery rate of 0.05.

The cohort comprised some 680 healthy bone marrow donors. All cohort members were sampled while nominally healthy, although unrecorded immune exposures were likely present. The donor tested CMV seropositive, placing the donor among the 250 to 300 seropositive members of the cohort. A peripheral blood sample was collected from each donor, and TCR beta sequencing was performed on peripheral blood mononuclear cells. The Qiagen DNeasy Blood Extraction Kit was used to extract genomic DNA from the blood cell samples. Measured from the cysteine to the phenylalanine, the CDR3 is 15 residues long. The retained sequence is limited to the CDR3, 45 bases, with the frame set at the first base. The V and J ends are trimmed by 7 bases and 0 bases, leaving 13 bases between them. Per the germline V gene (reference sequence), LNHDA is the CDR1 and SQIVND is the CDR2.

This receptor was taken from a middle-aged man in good health and CMV-seropositive. The chain employs TRBV19 and TRBJ1-5; the D segment could be TRBD1, given 6 matching bases. Sample: PBMCs. The CDR3 has the sequence CASKGETFSNQPQHF. The nucleotides are TGTGCCAGTAAGGGGGAGACCTTTAGCAATCAGCCCCAGCATTTT.